This TCR beta chain was obtained from a study of shared clonotypes between healthy human individuals. Some clones are missing from TCRdb's copy, which holds only in-frame ones; the method was immunoSEQ multiplex PCR. The sample holds a few hundred thousand clones; around 80% are singletons and the top ten take 9.5% to 15%. The length of the CDR3 is 15 residues. The V and J ends lost 4 bases and 6 bases, in that order; junction bases with no gene match: 8. Germline V lookup: CDR1 MNHEY, CDR2 SMNVEV (reference sequence). The receptor was isolated from a woman aged 40 to 55 in good health. Some clones in this sample may be carry-over from other donors' samples. Specimen: PBMCs. The rearrangement links TRBV27 to TRBJ2-1; 8 bases line up with TRBD2. The CDR3 is CASSSLAGGGNEQFF. The CDR3 nucleotides read TGTGCCAGCAGTTCCCTGGCGGGAGGCGGCAATGAGCAGTTCTTC.